This TCR beta chain was obtained from a study of blood T cells in healthy people across ages. Next came a second PCR, run for about 6 to 12 cycles, which used a sample-barcoded 5' primer along with a J-beta primer mix. From the 5' RACE reads, TCRdb called clonotypes with MiXCR, one entry per CDR3 protein. This table has hundreds of thousands of distinct CDR3 sequences, roughly 53% appearing once. In the case of this clonotype: Its antigen is undetermined.

For every donor, a draw yielded about 10 milliliters of peripheral blood. Study-wide points: The study found more naive CD4+ cells and higher diversity in long-lived than aged donors. The fall in TCR beta diversity per million T cells was roughly linear with age. Estimated diversity, derived from one million T cells, was regarded as an underestimate.

CDR1 MNHNY and CDR2 SVGAGI come from the germline V gene (reference sequence). The CDR3 length is 14 residues. The genes are TRBV6-6 and TRBJ2-7; D is uncertain. The J call may be faulty, since TRBJ2-5 better matches the DNA end. The clonotype originates from a man aged 60-69 years in good health. Sequenced sample: blood. CDR3 DNA sequence: TGTGCCAGCAGTTACGCTCGGTGGAAAGAGACCCAGTACTTC. This sequence encodes CASSYARWKETQYF.